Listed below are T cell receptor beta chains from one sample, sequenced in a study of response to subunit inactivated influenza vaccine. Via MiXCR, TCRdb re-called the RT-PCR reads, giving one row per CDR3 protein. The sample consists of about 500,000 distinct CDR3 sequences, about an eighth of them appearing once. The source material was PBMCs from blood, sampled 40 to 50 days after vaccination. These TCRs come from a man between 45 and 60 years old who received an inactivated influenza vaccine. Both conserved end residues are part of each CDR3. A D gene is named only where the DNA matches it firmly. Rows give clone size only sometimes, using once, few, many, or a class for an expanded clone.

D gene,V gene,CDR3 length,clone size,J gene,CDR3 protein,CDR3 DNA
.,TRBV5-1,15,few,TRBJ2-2,CASSLDRTATGELFF,TGCGCCAGCAGCTTGGACAGGACGGCCACCGGGGAGCTGTTTTTT
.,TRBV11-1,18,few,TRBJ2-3,CASSPGMFGPKGTDTQYF,TGTGCCAGCAGCCCGGGTATGTTCGGACCCAAAGGCACAGATACGCAGTATTTT
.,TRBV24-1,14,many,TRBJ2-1,CATSISGNLNEQFF,TGTGCCACCAGTATCTCGGGGAATCTCAATGAGCAGTTCTTC
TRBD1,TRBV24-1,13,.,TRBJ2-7,CATSDFAGGEQYF,TGTGCCACCAGTGACTTCGCAGGGGGTGAGCAGTACTTC
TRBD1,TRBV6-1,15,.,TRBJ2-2,CASSQRTGITGELFF,TGTGCCAGCAGTCAACGGACAGGAATCACCGGGGAGCTGTTTTTT
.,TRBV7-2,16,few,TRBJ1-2,CASSSRGSAVWYGYTF,TGTGCCAGCAGCTCTAGGGGGTCAGCCGTATGGTATGGCTACACCTTC
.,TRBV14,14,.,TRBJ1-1,CASSQGSLNVEAFF,TGTGCCAGCAGCCAGGGAAGTTTAAACGTTGAAGCTTTCTTT
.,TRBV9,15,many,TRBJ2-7,CASGPMGDGFDEQYF,TGTGCCAGCGGCCCGATGGGGGACGGGTTCGACGAGCAGTACTTC
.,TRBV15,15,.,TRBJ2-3,CATSRDLQGTDTQYF,TGTGCCACCAGCAGAGATCTACAGGGCACAGATACGCAGTATTTT
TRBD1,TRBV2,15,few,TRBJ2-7,CASRPGTGASYEQYF,TGTGCCAGCAGACCCGGGACAGGGGCCTCCTACGAGCAGTACTTC
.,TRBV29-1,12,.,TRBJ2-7,CSVDEGSREQYF,TGCAGCGTTGATGAAGGCTCTCGCGAGCAGTACTTC
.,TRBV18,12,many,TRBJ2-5,CASSQNQETQYF,TGTGCCAGCTCACAGAACCAAGAGACCCAGTACTTC
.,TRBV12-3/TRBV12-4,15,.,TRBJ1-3,CASSQEQGARNTIYF,TGTGCCAGCAGCCAGGAACAGGGAGCTCGAAACACCATATATTTT
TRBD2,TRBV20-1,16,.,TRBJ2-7,CSARDPAGGLSYEQYF,TGCAGTGCTAGAGACCCAGCGGGGGGACTCTCCTACGAGCAGTACTTC
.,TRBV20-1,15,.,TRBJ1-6,CSARDYRVGNSPLHF,TGCAGTGCTAGGGATTACAGGGTTGGGAATTCACCCCTCCACTTT
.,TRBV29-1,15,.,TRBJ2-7,CSVEGGGLASHEQYF,TGCAGCGTTGAAGGGGGGGGCCTAGCCAGCCACGAGCAGTACTTC